This T cell receptor beta chain is from a study of blood T cell repertoires in COVID-19. The wider study: The cDNA or gDNA used as material had been derived from T cells, B-cell-depleted T cells, or PBMCs.

This clone was seen a handful of times. Germline CDR1 LGHDT, CDR2 YNNKEL (reference sequence). CDR3 length: 17 residues. V shed 1 base and J 3 bases; nucleotides not matched to a gene: 9. Measured with immunoSEQ multiplex PCR; TCRdb has only the in-frame clones, and not every one. The repertoire holds 180,000 or so clones, with approximately 80% as singletons. A Seattle source enrolled patients during active infection and followed them longitudinally. The rearrangement uses TRBV3-1 (or the pseudogene TRBV3-2) and TRBJ2-3, with 8 nucleotides matching TRBD2. The TCR comes from a woman aged 40 to 49 with COVID-19, enrolled during active disease. Sequencing input: peripheral blood. The CDR3 spells CASSQVKIAGTTDTQYF. The CDR3 bases are TGTGCCAGCAGCCAAGTAAAAATAGCGGGGACTACAGATACGCAGTATTTT.